Shown below are 10 T cell receptor beta chains from a single sample sequenced in a study of T cell responses to AZD1222 COVID-19 vaccine. Sequencing used immunoSEQ multiplex PCR; TCRdb keeps in-frame clones, though not all of them. The sample lists about 170,000 clones, roughly nine tenths occurring once. Sample: peripheral blood, taken on day 0 of AZD1222 vaccination. The receptors come from an adult in good health.

This chain uses TRBV30 with TRBJ1-5; D is possibly TRBD1 (6 bases). The germline CDR1 and CDR2 sequences are GTSNPN and SVGIG (reference sequence). There are 15 residues in the CDR3. V shed 0 bases and J shed 2 bases, with 11 bases lying between them. The CDR3 is CAWSVRGLGNQPQHF. In nucleotides, the CDR3 is TGTGCCTGGAGTGTCCGGGGGCTGGGCAATCAGCCCCAGCATTTT.

The chain is built from TRBV12-3 or TRBV12-4 and TRBJ1-2; 7 nucleotides agree with TRBD1. Unmatched junction bases numbered 2, after V lost 3 bases and J lost 4 bases. The CDR3 contains 13 residues. The CDR3 DNA reads TGTGCCAGCAGTTTCGGACAGGTCTATGGCTACACCTTC. As protein: CASSFGQVYGYTF.

The chain recombines TRBV27 with TRBJ2-3, with 8 nucleotides matching TRBD2. V shed 3 bases and J 1 base; nucleotides not matched to a gene: 3. The length of the CDR3 is 15 residues. Per the germline V gene, CDR1 is MNHEY and CDR2 is SMNVEV (reference sequence). The CDR3 DNA reads as TGTGCCAGCAGTTTGTATAGCGGGGGCACAGATACGCAGTATTTT. It encodes CASSLYSGGTDTQYF.

In its sample, this clone was seen once. The V call is TRBV2, the J call TRBJ1-1; perhaps TRBD1 as D (6 bases). The CDR3 has 14 amino acids. Trimming removed 5 bases at V and 4 bases at J, with 14 bases between. Germline assignment: CDR1 SNHLY and CDR2 FYNNEI. CDR3: CASSRRGEGTEAFF. The CDR3 region has the DNA TGTGCCAGCAGTAGGAGGGGGGAGGGCACTGAAGCTTTCTTT. Supplemented by reference TRBV2 and TRBJ1-1, the full variable domain reads EPEVTQTPSHQVTQMGQEVILRCVPISNHLYFYWYRQILGQKVEFLVSFYNNEISEKSEIFDDQFSVERPDGSNFTLKIRSTKLEDSAMYFCASSRRGEGTEAFFGQGTRLTVV.

This clone was detected only a few times. This chain links TRBV7-9 with TRBJ2-7; D possibly corresponds to TRBD1 (5 bases). V was trimmed by 5 bases and J by 2 bases, leaving 13 bases between them. Germline loops: CDR1 SEHNR, CDR2 FQNEAQ (reference sequence). CDR3 size: 14 residues. CDR3: CASSQFDSAYEQYF. In DNA, the CDR3 is TGTGCCAGCAGCCAGTTTGACAGTGCCTACGAGCAGTACTTC.

V gene TRBV6-2 or TRBV6-3 combines with J gene TRBJ2-2; D possibly corresponds to TRBD1 (6 bases). In germline, CDR1 is MNHEY, CDR2 SVGEGT. The CDR3 totals 17 residues. Trimming shortened V by 2 bases and J by 4 bases, and 17 bases separated the two germline ends. The CDR3 spells CASSYRTYQGSTGELFF. CDR3 sequence (DNA): TGTGCCAGCAGTTACCGTACGTATCAGGGGTCCACCGGGGAGCTGTTTTTT.

The genes are TRBV5-1 and TRBJ2-7; 8 bases fit TRBD1. The CDR3 is 15 amino acids. Per the germline V gene, CDR1 is SGHRS and CDR2 is YFSETQ. Losses at the gene ends were 5 bases for V and 2 bases for J; bases not matched to a gene: 9. CDR3 DNA sequence: TGCGCCAGCAGATTAGAACCGGGACAGGCCTACGAGCAGTACTTC. This encodes CASRLEPGQAYEQYF.

This chain joins TRBV18 and TRBJ1-1, with TRBD1 matching 7 bases. CDR1 and CDR2 (germline): KGHSH, LQKENI. The CDR3 runs 16 residues. V lost 4 bases to trimming and J lost 4 bases; unmatched junction nucleotides: 12. CDR3 region: CASSREEGALGTEAFF. DNA of the CDR3: TGTGCCAGCTCACGGGAAGAGGGGGCGCTGGGCACTGAAGCTTTCTTT.

As for this clone: An end of the junction differs from the germline gene, which may be a read error. V usage is TRBV6-5 and J usage is TRBJ1-6; tentatively, D is TRBD1 (6 bases). The CDR3 covers 14 residues. Germline V gives CDR1 MNHEY, CDR2 SVGAGI. The CDR3 spells CASSSGAYDSPLHF. The DNA for the CDR3 is TGTGCCAGCAGTTCAGGGGCCTATGATTCACCCCTCCACTTT.

The rearrangement links TRBV11-3 to TRBJ2-3; 8 nucleotides line up with TRBD2. Germline-derived CDR1 and CDR2 are SGHNT and YENEEA. The CDR3 loop spans 17 amino acids. The ends lost 5 bases at V and 1 base at J; junction bases unmatched: 11. CDR3 sequence: CASSPSGLAGRTDTQYF. DNA of the CDR3: TGTGCCAGCAGCCCCTCCGGGCTAGCGGGCCGCACAGATACGCAGTATTTT.